The rows below give T cell receptor beta chains drawn from one sample of a study of T cell changes during pregnancy in multiple sclerosis. Data came from immunoSEQ multiplex PCR; TCRdb stores just in-frame clones and leaves some out. This table holds about 60,000 clones, more than 85% found once. The sequenced sample was peripheral blood, obtained in the first trimester of pregnancy. The receptors were gathered from a female donor with multiple sclerosis, enrolled in a pregnancy study. Each CDR3 is given without its conserved first and last residue. Each record gives: J gene, V gene, CDR3 protein.

TRBJ2-5 | TRBV5-1 | ASNPLGAGGQETQY
TRBJ1-3 | TRBV7-6 | ASSFGQGWAGNTIY
TRBJ1-5 | TRBV21-1 | ASPLSGQTYSNQPQH
TRBJ1-1 | TRBV4-3 | ASSQDIRVAEAF
TRBJ1-4 | TRBV18 | ASSPGQPPELQD
TRBJ1-6 | TRBV9 | ASSGRSSYNSPLH
TRBJ1-1 | TRBV6-5 | ASSYDRPNTEAF
TRBJ2-3 | TRBV5-6 | ASRWTSGVDTQY
TRBJ2-3 | TRBV9 | ASSVGLANTQY
TRBJ1-5 | TRBV19 | ASSIGAGSNQPQH
TRBJ2-3 | TRBV4-3 | ASSQDRASGFRTDTQY
TRBJ1-2 | TRBV7-8 | ASSLGGGDYGYT
TRBJ2-3 | TRBV5-4 | ASSLPGQGTDTQY
TRBJ2-4 | TRBV4-1 | ASSRTGVAKNIQY
TRBJ1-2 | TRBV2 | ASRLGQNYGYT
TRBJ2-1 | TRBV7-9 | ASSSPMEGTGGNEQF
TRBJ1-1 | TRBV7-3 | ASSKTGGPGTEAF
TRBJ2-5 | TRBV13 | ASSPGHLNQETQY
TRBJ2-5 | TRBV5-1 | ASSLMGGLQETQY
TRBJ2-1 | TRBV9 | ASSVVGGGGYNEQF
TRBJ1-5 | TRBV2 | ASRRGLRQPQH
TRBJ1-1 | TRBV6-4 | ASSVGVETEAF
TRBJ2-3 | TRBV6-5 | ASTIGAHGTDTQY
TRBJ1-3 | TRBV18 | ASSPPGTGGNTIY
TRBJ1-4 | TRBV2 | ASRPGATNEKLF
TRBJ2-7 | TRBV5-5 | ASSFFRVLHNGEQY
TRBJ2-2 | TRBV7-8 | ASSWGLAGGRNTGELF
TRBJ1-1 | TRBV2 | ASSGAVQNTEAF
TRBJ2-5 | TRBV7-2 | ASSYGTGVRETQY
TRBJ1-1 | TRBV4-2 | ASSYSGDLGEAF
TRBJ2-7 | TRBV30 | AWRRQGIDEQY
TRBJ1-1 | TRBV15 | ATSRGRRGDTEAF
TRBJ1-2 | TRBV7-2 | ASSLEPGQGAGGYT
TRBJ1-2 | TRBV18 | ASSRQGLNYGYT
TRBJ1-1 | TRBV7-9 | ASSLIQGNTEAF
TRBJ2-7 | TRBV7-6 | ASSVPRGDSGGNYEQY
TRBJ2-5 | TRBV9 | ASSVEVGWRGTRETQY
TRBJ1-5 | TRBV6-1 | ASPRTALNQPQH
TRBJ2-7 | TRBV9 | ASSVGPGTSGGAEMYEQY
TRBJ2-1 | TRBV27 | AGARLAGGEQF
TRBJ1-1 | TRBV30 | AWTRPGNTEAF
TRBJ2-6 | TRBV6-6 | ASPGGSGANVLT
TRBJ2-7 | TRBV7-9 | ASSSQGSYEQY
TRBJ1-2 | TRBV6-6 | ASSLTTGRTHYGYT